One TCR beta chain is described in this entry. This sample was included in a study of blood T cell repertoires in COVID-19. Clones were read by immunoSEQ multiplex PCR, and TCRdb kept only the in-frame ones, dropping some. The sample carries 200,000 to 250,000 clones, roughly nine tenths recorded once. The CDR3 covers 16 residues. The V and J ends lost 1 base and 3 bases, in that order; junction bases with no gene match: 4. Germline V gene lookup returns CDR1 MNHNS and CDR2 SASEGT. The chain links TRBV6-1 to TRBJ2-1; 9 bases agree with TRBD2. This receptor was identified in a young man who had recovered from COVID-19. What was sequenced was PBMCs or T cells enriched from blood (not recorded which). DNA for the CDR3: TGTGCCAGCAGTGAAGTGACTAGCGGCAACTACAATGAGCAGTTCTTC. It translates to CASSEVTSGNYNEQFF.